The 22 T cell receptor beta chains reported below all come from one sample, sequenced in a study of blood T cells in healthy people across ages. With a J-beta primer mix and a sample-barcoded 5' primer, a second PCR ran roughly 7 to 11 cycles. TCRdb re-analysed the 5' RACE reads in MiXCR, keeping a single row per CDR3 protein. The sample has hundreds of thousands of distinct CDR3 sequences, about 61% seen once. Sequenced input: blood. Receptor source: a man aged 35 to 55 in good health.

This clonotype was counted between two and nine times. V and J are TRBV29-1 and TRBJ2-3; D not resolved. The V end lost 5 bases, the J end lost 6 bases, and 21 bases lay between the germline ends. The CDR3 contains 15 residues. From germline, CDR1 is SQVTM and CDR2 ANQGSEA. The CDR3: CSVFARDRTQDTQYF. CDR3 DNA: TGCAGCGTTTTTGCTCGAGACCGCACACAGGATACGCAGTATTTT.

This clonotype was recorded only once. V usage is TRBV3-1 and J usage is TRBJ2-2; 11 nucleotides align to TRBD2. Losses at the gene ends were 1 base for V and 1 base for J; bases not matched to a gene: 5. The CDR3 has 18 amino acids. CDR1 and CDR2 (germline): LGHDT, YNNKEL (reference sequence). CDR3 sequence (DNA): TGTGCCAGCAGCCAAGGGCTAGCGGGAGGCATGAACACCGGGGAGCTGTTTTTT. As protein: CASSQGLAGGMNTGELFF.

The DNA of the CDR3 is TGTGCCAGCAGCTTAAGAAATGGGGCGAATATAGATACGCAGTATTTT. Encoded protein: CASSLRNGANIDTQYF. The V and J genes are TRBV7-3 and TRBJ2-3; D might be TRBD1 (5 bases). Germline CDR1 reads SGHTA; CDR2 reads FQGTGA. The CDR3 consists of 16 residues. The V end lost 1 base, the J end lost 5 bases, and 16 bases lay between the germline ends.

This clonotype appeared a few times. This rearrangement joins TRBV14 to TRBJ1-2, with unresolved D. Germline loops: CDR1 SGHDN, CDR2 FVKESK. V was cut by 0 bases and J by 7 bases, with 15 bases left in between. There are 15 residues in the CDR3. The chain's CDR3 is CASSQDLGSSFGYTF. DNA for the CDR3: TGTGCCAGCAGCCAAGATTTGGGCAGTTCATTTGGCTACACCTTC.

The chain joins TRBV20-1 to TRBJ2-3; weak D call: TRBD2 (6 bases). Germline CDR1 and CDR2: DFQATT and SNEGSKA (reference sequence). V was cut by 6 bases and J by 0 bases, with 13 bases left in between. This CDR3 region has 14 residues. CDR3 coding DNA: TGCAGTGCGCGGGACGACATGAGCACAGATACGCAGTATTTT. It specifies CSARDDMSTDTQYF.

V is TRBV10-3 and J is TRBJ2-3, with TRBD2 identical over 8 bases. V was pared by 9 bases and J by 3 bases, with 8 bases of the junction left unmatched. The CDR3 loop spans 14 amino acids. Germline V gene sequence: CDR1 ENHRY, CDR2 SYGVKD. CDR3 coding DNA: TGTGCCATAGCACCGGGACTAGATACAGATACGCAGTATTTT. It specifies CAIAPGLDTDTQYF.

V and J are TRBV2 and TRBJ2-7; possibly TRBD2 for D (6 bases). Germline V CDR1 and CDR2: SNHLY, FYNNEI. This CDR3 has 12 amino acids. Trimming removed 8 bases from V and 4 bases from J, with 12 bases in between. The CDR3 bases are TGTGCCAGCCGGAGGGATCTTTACGAGCAGTACTTC. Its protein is CASRRDLYEQYF.

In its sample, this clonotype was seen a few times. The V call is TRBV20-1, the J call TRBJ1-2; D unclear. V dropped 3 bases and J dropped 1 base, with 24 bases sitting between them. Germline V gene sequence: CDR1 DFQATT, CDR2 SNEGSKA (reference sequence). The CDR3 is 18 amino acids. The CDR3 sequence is CSASPAPRAQVYNYGYTF. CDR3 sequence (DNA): TGCAGTGCTAGCCCGGCCCCCCGGGCCCAAGTGTATAACTATGGCTACACCTTC.

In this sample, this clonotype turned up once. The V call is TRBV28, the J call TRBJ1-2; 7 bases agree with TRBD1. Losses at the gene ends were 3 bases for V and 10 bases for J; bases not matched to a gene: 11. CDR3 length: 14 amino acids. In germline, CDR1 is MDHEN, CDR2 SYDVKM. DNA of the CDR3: TGTGCCAGCAGTTTTGTTTCAGGGGGTAGGGACTACACCTTC. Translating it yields CASSFVSGGRDYTF.

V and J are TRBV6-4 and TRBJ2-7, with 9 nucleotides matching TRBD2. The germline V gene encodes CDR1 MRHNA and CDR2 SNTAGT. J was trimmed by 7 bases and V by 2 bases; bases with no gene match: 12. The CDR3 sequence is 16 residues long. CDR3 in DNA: TGTGCCAGCAGTGACCTAGGGACTAGCTCCTACAATGAGCAGTACTTC. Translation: CASSDLGTSSYNEQYF.

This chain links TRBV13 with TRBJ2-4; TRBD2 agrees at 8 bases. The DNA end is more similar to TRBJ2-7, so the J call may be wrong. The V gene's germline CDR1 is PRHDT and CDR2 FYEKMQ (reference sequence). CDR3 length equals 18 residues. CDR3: CASSYKPSSVAGSYEQYF. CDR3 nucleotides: TGTGCCAGCAGCTACAAACCCTCCAGTGTAGCGGGAAGCTACGAGCAGTACTTC.

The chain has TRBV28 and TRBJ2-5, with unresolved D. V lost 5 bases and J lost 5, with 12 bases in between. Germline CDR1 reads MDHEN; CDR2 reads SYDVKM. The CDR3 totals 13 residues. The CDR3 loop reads CASSGVSVETQYF. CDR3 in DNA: TGTGCCAGCAGTGGGGTCTCTGTGGAGACCCAGTACTTC.

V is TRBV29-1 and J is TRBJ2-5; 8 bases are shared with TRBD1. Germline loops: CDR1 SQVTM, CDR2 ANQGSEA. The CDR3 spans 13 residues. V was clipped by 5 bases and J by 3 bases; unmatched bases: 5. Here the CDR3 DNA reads TGCAGCGTTAGAGGGACAGGTGAAGAGACCCAGTACTTC. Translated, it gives CSVRGTGEETQYF.

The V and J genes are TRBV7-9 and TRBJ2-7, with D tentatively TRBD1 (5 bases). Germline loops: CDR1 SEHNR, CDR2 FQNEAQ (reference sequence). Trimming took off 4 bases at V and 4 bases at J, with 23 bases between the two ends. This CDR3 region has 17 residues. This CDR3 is CASSSTPQGFLHYEQYF. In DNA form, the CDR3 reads TGTGCCAGCAGCTCAACCCCGCAGGGCTTCCTACATTACGAGCAGTACTTC.

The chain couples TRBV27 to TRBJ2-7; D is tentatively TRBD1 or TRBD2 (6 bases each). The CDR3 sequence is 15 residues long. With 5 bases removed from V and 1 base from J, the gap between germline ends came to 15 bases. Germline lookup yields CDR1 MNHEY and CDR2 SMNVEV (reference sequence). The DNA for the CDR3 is TGTGCCAGCAGTCTAAGGGGGGCCCCTTCCTACGAGCAGTACTTC. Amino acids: CASSLRGAPSYEQYF.

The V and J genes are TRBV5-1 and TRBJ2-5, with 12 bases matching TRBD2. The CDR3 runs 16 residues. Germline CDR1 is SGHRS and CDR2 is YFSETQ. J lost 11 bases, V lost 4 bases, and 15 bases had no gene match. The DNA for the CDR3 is TGCGCCAGCAGCCGAGAGCTAGCGGGAGGGCCGGGTGAGCAGTACTTC. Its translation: CASSRELAGGPGEQYF.

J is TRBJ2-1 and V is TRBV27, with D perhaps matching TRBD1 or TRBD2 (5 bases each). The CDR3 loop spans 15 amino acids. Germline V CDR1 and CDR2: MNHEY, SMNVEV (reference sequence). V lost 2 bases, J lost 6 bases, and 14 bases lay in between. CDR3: CASSLPRVGVNEQFF. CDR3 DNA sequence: TGTGCCAGCAGTTTACCCAGGGTGGGGGTCAATGAGCAGTTCTTC.

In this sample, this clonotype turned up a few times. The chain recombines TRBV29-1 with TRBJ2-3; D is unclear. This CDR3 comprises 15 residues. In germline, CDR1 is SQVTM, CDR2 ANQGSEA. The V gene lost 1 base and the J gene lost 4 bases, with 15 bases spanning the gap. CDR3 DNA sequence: TGCAGCGTTGAAGTCTGGTCGAAACAAGCAGATACGCAGTATTTT. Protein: CSVEVWSKQADTQYF.

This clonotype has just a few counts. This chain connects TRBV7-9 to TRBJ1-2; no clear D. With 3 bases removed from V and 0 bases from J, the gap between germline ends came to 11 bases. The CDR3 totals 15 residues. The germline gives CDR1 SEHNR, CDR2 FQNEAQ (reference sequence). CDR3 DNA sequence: TGTGCCAGCAGCTTTCCGACGGCTACTAACTATGGCTACACCTTC. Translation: CASSFPTATNYGYTF.

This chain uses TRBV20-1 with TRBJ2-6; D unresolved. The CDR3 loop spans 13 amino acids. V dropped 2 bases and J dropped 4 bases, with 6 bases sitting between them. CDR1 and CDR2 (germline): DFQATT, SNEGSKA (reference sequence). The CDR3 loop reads CSARYPGANVLTF. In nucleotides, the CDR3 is TGCAGTGCTAGATACCCGGGGGCCAACGTCCTGACTTTC.

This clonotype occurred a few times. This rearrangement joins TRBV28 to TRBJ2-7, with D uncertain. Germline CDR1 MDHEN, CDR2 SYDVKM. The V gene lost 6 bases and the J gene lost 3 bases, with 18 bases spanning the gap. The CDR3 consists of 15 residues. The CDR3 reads CASSSPPLGNYEQYF. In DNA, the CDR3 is TGTGCCAGCAGCTCCCCCCCTTTGGGAAACTACGAGCAGTACTTC.

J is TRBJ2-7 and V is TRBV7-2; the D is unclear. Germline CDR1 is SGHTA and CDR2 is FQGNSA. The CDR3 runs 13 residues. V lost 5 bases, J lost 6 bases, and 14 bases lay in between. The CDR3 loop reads CASSPSLWGEQYF. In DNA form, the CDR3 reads TGTGCCAGCAGCCCGAGCCTATGGGGCGAGCAGTACTTC.